Listed here are 21 T cell receptor beta chains from one sample, sequenced in a study of T-cell memory formation after mild COVID-19. One entry per CDR3 protein results from TCRdb running MiXCR on the 5' RACE reads. The sample yields fewer than 300,000 distinct CDR3 sequences, about a sixth seen once. Sequenced sample: PBMCs or a T cell subset sorted from them (not recorded which). These receptor sequences come from a man between 18 and 35 years old who had mild COVID-19 (a few samples of this study predate the infection). Cell type and time point are not known.

This clonotype came up many times. The V and J genes are TRBV20-1 and TRBJ2-1, with 10 bases identical to TRBD2. V lost 1 base, J lost 3 bases, and 0 bases stayed unmatched. Looked up from germline, CDR1 is DFQATT and CDR2 is SNEGSKA (reference sequence). This CDR3 spans 14 amino acids. The CDR3 bases are TGCAGTGCTAGAGGACTAGCGGGCTACAATGAGCAGTTCTTC. Translated, it gives CSARGLAGYNEQFF.

This clonotype was counted only a few times. The rearrangement links TRBV6-6 to TRBJ2-3, with D tentatively TRBD2 (5 bases). The germline V gene has CDR1 MNHNY and CDR2 SVGAGI (reference sequence). The CDR3 covers 15 residues. V was trimmed by 3 bases and J by 2 bases, leaving 12 bases between them. The CDR3 here is CASSYRGLSTDTQYF. CDR3 bases: TGTGCCAGCAGTTATAGAGGACTCTCCACAGATACGCAGTATTTT.

The V call is TRBV7-8, the J call TRBJ1-3; TRBD1 aligns across 7 bases. Germline V gene sequence: CDR1 SGHVS, CDR2 FQNEAQ. The V and J ends lost 1 base and 1 base, in that order; junction bases with no gene match: 4. This CDR3 has 16 amino acids. The CDR3 sequence is CASSLGARGSGNTIYF. CDR3 bases: TGTGCCAGCAGCTTAGGTGCCAGGGGGTCTGGAAACACCATATATTTT.

The chain is built from TRBV15 and TRBJ1-6, with a weak D call TRBD1 (6 bases). The CDR3 consists of 14 residues. The V end was cut by 3 bases, the J end by 9 bases, with 12 bases between. Germline CDR1 LNHNV, CDR2 YYDKDF (reference sequence). The chain's CDR3 is CATSSGGHGSPLHF. The CDR3 bases are TGTGCCACCAGCAGTGGGGGGCACGGTTCACCCCTCCACTTT.

V usage is TRBV4-1 and J usage is TRBJ2-2; D is possibly TRBD1 or TRBD2 (5 bases each). This CDR3 has 16 residues. Trimming pared 4 bases from V and 0 bases from J, leaving 12 bases between. Per germline, CDR1 MGHRA and CDR2 YSYEKL. CDR3 nucleotide sequence: TGCGCCAGCAGCCTATTGACGGGGCCGAACACCGGGGAGCTGTTTTTT. It translates to CASSLLTGPNTGELFF.

This clonotype appeared a few times. The rearrangement uses TRBV7-7 and TRBJ2-7, with no clear D. The germline gives CDR1 SSHAT, CDR2 FNYEAQ (reference sequence). Deletions cut 7 bases from V and 4 bases from J, with 8 bases between. The CDR3 is 11 residues long. The DNA for the CDR3 is TGTGCCAGCATTAAGGGATACGAGCAGTACTTC. It translates to CASIKGYEQYF.

The chain couples TRBV5-5 to TRBJ1-2, with D perhaps matching TRBD1 (6 bases). This CDR3 has 14 residues. V was pared by 3 bases and J by 6 bases, with 15 bases between. Germline V gene data show CDR1 as SGHKS and CDR2 as YYEKEE (reference sequence). The CDR3 coding sequence is TGTGCCAGCAGCTCCCTCGGGGGGCTCGATGGCTACACCTTC. It is translated as CASSSLGGLDGYTF.

This chain uses TRBV9 with TRBJ1-5; a weak D match, TRBD1 (5 bases). The CDR3 is made up of 14 amino acids. V lost 3 bases, J lost 5 bases, and 12 bases lay in between. CDR1 and CDR2 from the germline V gene are SGDLS and YYNGEE. The CDR3 bases are TGTGCCAGCAGCGCCCTCGGGGGTTATCAGCCCCAGCATTTT. It encodes CASSALGGYQPQHF.

This chain connects TRBV12-3 or TRBV12-4 to TRBJ2-1; TRBD1 or TRBD2 may be the D gene (5 bases each). Deletions cut 5 bases from V and 0 bases from J, with 8 bases between. The CDR3 runs 14 residues. The CDR3 sequence is CASSPGTSYNEQFF. Written as DNA, the CDR3 is TGTGCCAGCAGTCCCGGGACCTCCTACAATGAGCAGTTCTTC.

This chain connects TRBV5-1 to TRBJ2-5; 7 positions match TRBD1. The CDR3 has 15 residues. CDR1 SGHRS and CDR2 YFSETQ come from the germline V gene. Trimming cost V 4 bases and J 0 bases; bases outside gene matches: 6. The CDR3 region has the DNA TGCGCCAGCAGCCACCGGACAGGCGACCAAGAGACCCAGTACTTC. Residues: CASSHRTGDQETQYF.

This clonotype was seen once. The gene calls are TRBV10-3 and TRBJ2-7; 8 nucleotides line up with TRBD1. Per the germline V gene, CDR1 is ENHRY and CDR2 is SYGVKD. The CDR3 extends over 13 amino acids. V was pared by 2 bases and J by 5 bases, with 2 bases of the junction left unmatched. The DNA of the CDR3 is TGTGCCATCAGTGAGGGACAGGGACACGAGCAGTACGTC. Translating gives CAISEGQGHEQYV.

This sequence joins TRBV3-1 and TRBJ2-5; D is unresolved. V was shortened by 9 bases and J by 3 bases, with 14 bases between the two germline ends. Germline V lookup: CDR1 LGHDT, CDR2 YNNKEL (reference sequence). The CDR3 covers 13 residues. The CDR3: CASSAMMEETQYF. CDR3 in DNA: TGTGCCAGTTCAGCCATGATGGAAGAGACCCAGTACTTC.

This clonotype occurred a few times. The rearrangement joins TRBV7-3 to TRBJ2-3; 9 bases agree with TRBD2. CDR1 and CDR2 (germline): SGHTA, FQGTGA. The V and J ends lost 2 bases and 3 bases, in that order; junction bases with no gene match: 6. The CDR3 covers 16 residues. This CDR3 is CASSLAGAGGTDTQYF. The CDR3 region has the DNA TGTGCCAGCAGCTTAGCGGGAGCGGGGGGTACAGATACGCAGTATTTT.

The chain carries TRBV6-2 or TRBV6-3 and TRBJ2-3; 13 bases agree with TRBD2. The length of the CDR3 is 16 residues. V was clipped by 7 bases and J by 2 bases; unmatched bases: 6. Germline values: CDR1 MNHEY, CDR2 SVGEGT. The CDR3 region is CASTGGLAGDTDTQYF. The CDR3 bases are TGTGCCAGCACCGGAGGACTAGCGGGGGACACAGATACGCAGTATTTT.

This clonotype showed up just a few times. This chain uses TRBV2 with TRBJ2-5; D is tentatively TRBD1 or TRBD2 (6 bases each). V lost 8 bases and J 5 bases, leaving 18 bases between the germline ends. The CDR3 is made up of 14 amino acids. Germline V gives CDR1 SNHLY, CDR2 FYNNEI. The chain's CDR3 is CASGPGAVVETQYF. The CDR3 DNA is TGTGCCAGCGGGCCGGGGGCAGTGGTTGAGACCCAGTACTTC. The full variable domain, its missing parts supplied by reference TRBV2 and TRBJ2-5, is EPEVTQTPSHQVTQMGQEVILRCVPISNHLYFYWYRQILGQKVEFLVSFYNNEISEKSEIFDDQFSVERPDGSNFTLKIRSTKLEDSAMYFCASGPGAVVETQYFGPGTRLLVL.

This clonotype showed up just a few times. This rearrangement joins TRBV6-2 or TRBV6-3 to TRBJ2-2; weak D call: TRBD2 (5 bases). The CDR3 is 15 amino acids. Between the trimmed V and J ends, which lost 5 bases and 4 bases, there was a span of 14 bases. CDR1 and CDR2 (germline): MNHEY, SVGEGT. The CDR3 loop is CASSQDWPSTGELFF. CDR3 DNA: TGTGCCAGCAGTCAGGACTGGCCCAGCACCGGGGAGCTGTTTTTT.

V usage is TRBV7-2 and J usage is TRBJ2-1, with 7 nucleotides matching TRBD2. The V gene end was trimmed by 6 bases and the J gene end by 2 bases; junction bases not matched to a gene: 1. CDR3 length: 13 residues. CDR1 is SGHTA and CDR2 is FQGNSA in the germline V gene. This chain's CDR3 is CASSRGAYNEQFF. The CDR3, as DNA: TGTGCCAGCAGTCGGGGGGCCTACAATGAGCAGTTCTTC.

The table lists this clonotype with a few counts. The chain couples TRBV6-2 or TRBV6-3 to TRBJ1-5; D is unresolved. Germline-derived CDR1 and CDR2 are MNHEY and SVGEGT. Trimming took 0 bases from V and 9 from J, leaving 6 bases between them. CDR3 length: 12 amino acids. The chain's CDR3 is CASSYSKGPQHF. CDR3 DNA sequence: TGTGCCAGCAGTTACTCGAAGGGGCCCCAGCATTTT.

This clonotype was detected many times. The chain carries TRBV20-1 and TRBJ1-1; 9 nucleotides line up with TRBD1. The CDR3 sequence is 12 residues long. Germline V gene data show CDR1 as DFQATT and CDR2 as SNEGSKA (reference sequence). J lost 4 bases, V lost 7 bases, and 4 bases had no gene match. CDR3 DNA: TGCAGTGTACGGGACAGGGTCACTGAAGCTTTCTTT. It translates to CSVRDRVTEAFF.

The rearrangement joins TRBV6-1 to TRBJ2-7; 12 bases match TRBD1. The CDR3 length is 14 residues. J gave up 4 bases and V 9 bases, and 7 bases lay outside the gene matches. CDR1 MNHNS and CDR2 SASEGT come from the germline V gene. The CDR3 DNA reads TGTGCCAGTAACCGGGACAGGGGGCGGTACGAGCAGTACTTC. This codes for CASNRDRGRYEQYF.

This clonotype was counted only a few times. Germline is not matched at one junction end, which may reflect a read error. The CDR3 DNA sequence: TGTGCCAGCAGTCCGGAATTGGGGACCTTAGCCTTT. It encodes CASSPELGTLAF. The V call is TRBV6-6, the J call TRBJ1-1, with a weak D call TRBD1 (5 bases). This CDR3 comprises 12 residues. The germline V gene has CDR1 MNHNY and CDR2 SVGAGI (reference sequence).